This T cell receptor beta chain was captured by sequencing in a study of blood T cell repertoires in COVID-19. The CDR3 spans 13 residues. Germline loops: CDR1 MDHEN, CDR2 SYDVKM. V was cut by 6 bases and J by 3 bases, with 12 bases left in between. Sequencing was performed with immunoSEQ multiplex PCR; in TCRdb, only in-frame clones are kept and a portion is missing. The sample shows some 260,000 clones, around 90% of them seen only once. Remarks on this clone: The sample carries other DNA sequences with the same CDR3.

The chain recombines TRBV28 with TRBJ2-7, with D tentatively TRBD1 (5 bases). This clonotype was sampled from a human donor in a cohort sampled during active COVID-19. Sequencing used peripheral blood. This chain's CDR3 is CASSLGQGYEQYF. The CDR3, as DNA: TGTGCCAGCAGCCTCGGACAAGGCTACGAGCAGTACTTC.